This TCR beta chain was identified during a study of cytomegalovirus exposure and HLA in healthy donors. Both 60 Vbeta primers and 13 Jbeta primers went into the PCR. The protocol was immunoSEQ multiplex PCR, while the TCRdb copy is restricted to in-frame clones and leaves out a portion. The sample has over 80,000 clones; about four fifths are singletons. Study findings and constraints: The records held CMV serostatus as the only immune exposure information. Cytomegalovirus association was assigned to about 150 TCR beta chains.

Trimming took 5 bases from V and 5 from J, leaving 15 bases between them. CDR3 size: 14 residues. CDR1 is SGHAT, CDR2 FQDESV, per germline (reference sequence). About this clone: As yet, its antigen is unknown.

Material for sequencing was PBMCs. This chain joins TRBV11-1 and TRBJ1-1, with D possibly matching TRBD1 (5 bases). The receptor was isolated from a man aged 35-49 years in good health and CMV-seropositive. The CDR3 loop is CASSPGPGRTEAFF. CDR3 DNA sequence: TGTGCCAGCAGCCCGGGACCTGGGAGGACTGAAGCTTTCTTT. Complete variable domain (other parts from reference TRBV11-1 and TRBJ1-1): EAEVAQSPRYKITEKSQAVAFWCDPISGHATLYWYRQILGQGPELLVQFQDESVVDDSQLPKDRFSAERLKGVDSTLKIQPAELGDSAMYLCASSPGPGRTEAFFGQGTRLTVV.